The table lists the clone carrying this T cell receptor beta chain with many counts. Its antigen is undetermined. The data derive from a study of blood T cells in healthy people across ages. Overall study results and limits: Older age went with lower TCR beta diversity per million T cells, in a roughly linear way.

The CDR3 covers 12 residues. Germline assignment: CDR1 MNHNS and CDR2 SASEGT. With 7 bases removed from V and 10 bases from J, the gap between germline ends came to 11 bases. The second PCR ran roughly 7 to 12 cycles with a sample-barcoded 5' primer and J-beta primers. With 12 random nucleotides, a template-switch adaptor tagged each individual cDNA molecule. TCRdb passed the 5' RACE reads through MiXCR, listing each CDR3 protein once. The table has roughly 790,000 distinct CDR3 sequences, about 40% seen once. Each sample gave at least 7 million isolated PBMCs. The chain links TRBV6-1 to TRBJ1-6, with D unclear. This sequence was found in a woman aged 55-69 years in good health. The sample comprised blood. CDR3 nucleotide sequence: TGTGCCAGCACCCGGACCATATCACCCCTCCACTTT. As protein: CASTRTISPLHF.